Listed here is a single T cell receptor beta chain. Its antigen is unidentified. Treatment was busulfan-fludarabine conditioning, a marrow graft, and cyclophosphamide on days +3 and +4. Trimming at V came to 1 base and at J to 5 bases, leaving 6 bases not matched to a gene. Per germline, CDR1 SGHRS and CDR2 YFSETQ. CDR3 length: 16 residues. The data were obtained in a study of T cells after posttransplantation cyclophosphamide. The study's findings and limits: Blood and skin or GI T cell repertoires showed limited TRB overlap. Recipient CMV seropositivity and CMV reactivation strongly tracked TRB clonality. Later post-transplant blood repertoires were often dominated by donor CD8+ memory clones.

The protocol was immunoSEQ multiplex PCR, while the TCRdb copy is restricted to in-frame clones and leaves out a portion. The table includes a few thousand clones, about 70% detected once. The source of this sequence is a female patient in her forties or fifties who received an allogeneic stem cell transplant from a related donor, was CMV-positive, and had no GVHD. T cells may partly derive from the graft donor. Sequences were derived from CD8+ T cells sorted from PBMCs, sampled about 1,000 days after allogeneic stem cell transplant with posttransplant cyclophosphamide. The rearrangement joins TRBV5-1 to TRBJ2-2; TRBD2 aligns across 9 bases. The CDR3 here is CASSLIGTSFTGELFF. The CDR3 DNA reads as TGCGCCAGCAGCTTGATCGGGACTAGCTTTACCGGGGAGCTGTTTTTT.